Following are 14 T cell receptor beta chains from one sample sequenced in a study of T cell changes during pregnancy in multiple sclerosis. The repertoire was sequenced with immunoSEQ multiplex PCR; TCRdb's copy has only in-frame clones and lacks some. Counted here are under 60,000 clones, roughly 92% occurring once; the ten biggest clones make up about 0.41%. This specimen consisted of CD4+ T cells from peripheral blood mononuclear cells, obtained in the second trimester of pregnancy. Receptor source: a female donor in good health, enrolled as a control in a pregnancy study.

The rearrangement uses TRBV7-2 and TRBJ2-3; TRBD2 agrees at 10 bases. This CDR3 is 17 amino acids long. With V trimmed by 1 base and J by 2 bases, 6 bases remained unmatched. Germline CDR1 reads SGHTA; CDR2 reads FQGNSA. The CDR3 bases are TGTGCCAGCAGCTTAGGTAGCGGGGGGCCCCTCACAGATACGCAGTATTTT. Its translation is CASSLGSGGPLTDTQYF.

The CDR3 region is CASSHNNRGNTEAFF. CDR3 coding DNA: TGTGCCAGCTCGCATAATAACAGGGGGAACACTGAAGCTTTCTTT. The gene calls are TRBV18 and TRBJ1-1; the match to TRBD1 covers 7 bases. J was trimmed by 1 base and V by 6 bases; bases with no gene match: 8. CDR1 and CDR2 (germline): KGHSH, LQKENI. This CDR3 has 15 residues.

The chain is built from TRBV7-8 and TRBJ1-2; TRBD1 agrees at 7 bases. Trimming took 5 bases from V and 5 from J; bases not matched to a gene: 8. This CDR3 has 14 amino acids. Looked up from germline, CDR1 is SGHVS and CDR2 is FQNEAQ. CDR3 in DNA: TGTGCCAGCAGCACTGGGACAGCCCCATATGGCTACACCTTC. Translation: CASSTGTAPYGYTF.

On this clone itself: No conserved phenylalanine or tryptophan is present at the end of the CDR3, so a read error is the likely explanation. The CDR3 region is CASSFGGPGQLYNSPLHS. The CDR3, as DNA: TGTGCCAGCAGCTTCGGTGGACCCGGACAGCTGTATAATTCACCCCTCCACTCT. The V gene is TRBV5-4, the J gene TRBJ1-6, with TRBD1 as a possible D gene (6 bases). The CDR3 totals 18 residues. Germline V gene sequence: CDR1 SGHNT, CDR2 YYREEE (reference sequence). V lost 2 bases, J lost 4 bases, and 19 bases lay in between.

In nucleotides, the CDR3 is TGTGCCAGCTCACCCCGAGGAGGGGCCACTGGAAACACCATATATTTT. As protein: CASSPRGGATGNTIYF. The chain couples TRBV18 to TRBJ1-3; D perhaps matches TRBD1 (5 bases). This CDR3 is 16 amino acids long. CDR1 and CDR2 from the germline V gene are KGHSH and LQKENI. Deletions cut 3 bases from V and 2 bases from J, with 14 bases between.

This chain links TRBV6-1 with TRBJ2-5, with D unclear. The CDR3 covers 14 residues. CDR1 and CDR2 from the germline V gene are MNHNS and SASEGT. Trimming stripped 8 bases from V and 5 bases from J, with 18 bases between. CDR3 residues: CASLRSPLEETQYF. CDR3 nucleotide sequence: TGTGCCAGCCTACGCAGCCCTCTAGAGGAGACCCAGTACTTC.

V and J are TRBV6-5 and TRBJ1-4; TRBD1 agrees at 9 bases. Per germline, CDR1 MNHEY and CDR2 SVGAGI. The junction had 8 bases not matched to a gene; V was cut back by 2 bases and J by 7 bases. This CDR3 spans 16 amino acids. CDR3 in DNA: TGTGCCAGCAGTTACGGGAGGGGACAGGGAAGTGAAAAACTGTTTTTT. It encodes CASSYGRGQGSEKLFF.

The rearrangement uses TRBV19 and TRBJ1-2, with unresolved D. The CDR3 consists of 13 residues. Germline-derived CDR1 and CDR2 are LNHDA and SQIVND (reference sequence). V was pared by 4 bases and J by 0 bases, with 6 bases between. The chain's CDR3 is CASSTSSNYGYTF. CDR3 nucleotide sequence: TGTGCCAGTAGTACTTCTTCTAACTATGGCTACACCTTC.

This rearrangement joins TRBV5-4 to TRBJ1-2; TRBD1 matches at 8 bases. The CDR3 spans 14 residues. Trimming took 5 bases from V and 0 from J; bases not matched to a gene: 3. Germline V gives CDR1 SGHNT, CDR2 YYREEE (reference sequence). CDR3 sequence (DNA): TGTGCCAGCAGGGAACAGGGGGCTAACTATGGCTACACCTTC. This codes for CASREQGANYGYTF.

This clone was detected only once. This chain connects TRBV21-1 to TRBJ1-2; whether TRBD1, the table's D call, matches the DNA was not checked. TRBV21-1 has pseudogene status. This CDR3 has 16 residues. The CDR3, as DNA: TGTGCCAGCCCGGCCGGGACAGGGGAAGGGACCTATGGCTACACCTTC. Translation: CASPAGTGEGTYGYTF.

This chain uses TRBV11-2 with TRBJ2-7, with TRBD1 as a possible D gene (6 bases). This CDR3 has 13 amino acids. Germline CDR1 and CDR2: SGHAT and FQNNGV. With 4 bases removed from V and 13 bases from J, the gap between germline ends came to 20 bases. CDR3 loop: CASSSTGLTHIYF. In DNA form, the CDR3 reads TGTGCCAGCAGCTCCACAGGGCTCACCCATATATACTTC.

This chain links TRBV19 with TRBJ1-2; D not certain. V lost 0 bases and J lost 2, with 7 bases in between. Germline lookup yields CDR1 LNHDA and CDR2 SQIVND (reference sequence). The CDR3 is 14 amino acids. CDR3 coding DNA: TGTGCCAGTAGTATAGACTACAGAAACTATGGCTACACCTTC. Its protein product is CASSIDYRNYGYTF.

The V gene is TRBV4-2, the J gene TRBJ1-1; D is unclear. The CDR3 runs 14 residues. Germline CDR1 LGHNA, CDR2 YNFKEQ. Trimming cost V 2 bases and J 0 bases, with 7 bases left between them. Here the CDR3 DNA reads TGTGCCAGCAGCCAACCTAGCATGAACACTGAAGCTTTCTTT. Amino acid sequence: CASSQPSMNTEAFF.

This sequence joins TRBV5-1 and TRBJ1-1, with TRBD1 identical over 10 bases. The CDR3 consists of 16 residues. Losses at the gene ends were 4 bases for V and 5 bases for J; bases not matched to a gene: 11. CDR1 is SGHRS, CDR2 YFSETQ, per germline. CDR3 protein: CASSVDRGSGRTEAFF. CDR3 in DNA: TGCGCCAGCAGCGTGGACAGGGGGAGTGGACGGACTGAAGCTTTCTTT.